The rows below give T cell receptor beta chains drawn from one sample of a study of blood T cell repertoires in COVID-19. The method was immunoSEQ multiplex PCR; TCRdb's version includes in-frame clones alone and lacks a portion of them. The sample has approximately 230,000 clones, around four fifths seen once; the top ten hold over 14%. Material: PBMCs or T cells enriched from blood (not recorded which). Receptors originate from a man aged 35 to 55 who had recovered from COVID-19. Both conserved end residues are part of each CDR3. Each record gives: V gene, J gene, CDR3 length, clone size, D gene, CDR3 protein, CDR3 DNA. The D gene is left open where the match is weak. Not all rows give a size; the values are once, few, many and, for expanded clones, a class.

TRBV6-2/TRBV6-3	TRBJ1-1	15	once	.	CASSYAERVNTEAFF	TGTGCCAGCAGTTACGCCGAAAGAGTGAACACTGAAGCTTTCTTT
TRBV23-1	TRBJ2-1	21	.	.	CASSQWGWGQRSISSYNEQFF	TGCGCCAGCAGTCAATGGGGGTGGGGGCAACGCAGTATTAGCTCCTACAATGAGCAGTTCTTC
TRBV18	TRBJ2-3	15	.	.	CASSPARSFTDTQYF	TGTGCCAGCTCACCGGCCAGATCTTTCACAGATACGCAGTATTTT
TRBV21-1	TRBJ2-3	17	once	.	CASRQRAPADSTDTQYF	TGTGCCAGCAGGCAAAGGGCTCCAGCGGACAGCACAGATACGCAGTATTTT
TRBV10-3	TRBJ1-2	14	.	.	CAISSTVTGLGYTF	TGTGCCATCAGTTCGACGGTCACAGGATTAGGCTACACCTTC
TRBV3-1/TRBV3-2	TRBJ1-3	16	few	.	CASSQGARGRGNTIYF	TGTGCCAGCAGCCAAGGAGCCCGGGGTAGGGGAAACACCATATATTTT
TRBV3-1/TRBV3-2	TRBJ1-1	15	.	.	CASSHRTDMNTEAFF	TGTGCCAGCAGCCATCGGACAGACATGAACACTGAAGCTTTCTTT
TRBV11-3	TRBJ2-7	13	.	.	CASSLGSDYEQYF	TGTGCCAGCAGCTTGGGTAGCGACTACGAGCAGTACTTC
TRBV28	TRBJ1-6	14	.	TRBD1	CASRPGGYNSPLHF	TGTGCCAGCAGGCCAGGGGGATATAATTCACCCCTCCACTTT
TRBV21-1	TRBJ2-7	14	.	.	CASSPQGADYEQYF	TGTGCCAGCAGCCCTCAGGGGGCGGACTACGAGCAGTACTTC
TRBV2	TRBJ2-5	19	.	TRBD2	CASSEPLFPSGRAPETQYF	TGTGCCAGCAGTGAACCCCTTTTCCCTAGCGGGAGGGCCCCAGAGACCCAGTACTTC
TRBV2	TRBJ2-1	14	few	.	CASSEVGSRNEQFF	TGTGCCAGCAGTGAAGTGGGGAGCCGTAATGAGCAGTTCTTC
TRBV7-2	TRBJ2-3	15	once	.	CASSFFGGATDTQYF	TGTGCCAGCAGCTTTTTTGGGGGGGCCACAGATACGCAGTATTTT
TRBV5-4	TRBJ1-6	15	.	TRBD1	CASSARQGGNSPLHF	TGTGCCAGCAGCGCACGACAGGGCGGAAATTCACCCCTCCACTTT
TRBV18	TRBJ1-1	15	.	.	CASSPGRGMNTEAFF	TGTGCCAGCTCACCCGGAAGGGGCATGAACACTGAAGCTTTCTTT
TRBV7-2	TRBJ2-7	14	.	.	CASRTNVYSYEQYF	TGTGCCAGCAGAACGAACGTCTATTCCTACGAGCAGTACTTC
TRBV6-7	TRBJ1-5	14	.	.	CASSYGTGNQPQHF	TGTGCCAGCAGTTACGGAACGGGGAATCAGCCCCAGCATTTT
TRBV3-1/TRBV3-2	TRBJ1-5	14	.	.	CASSRKGSNQPQHF	TGTGCCAGCAGCCGGAAGGGGAGCAATCAGCCCCAGCATTTT
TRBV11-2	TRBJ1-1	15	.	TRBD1	CASSLDQRGLDEAFF	TGTGCCAGCAGCTTAGATCAGAGGGGGCTCGATGAAGCTTTCTTT
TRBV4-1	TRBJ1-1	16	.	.	CASNPRAGARSTEAFF	TGCGCCAGCAACCCCAGGGCGGGGGCTCGGAGCACTGAAGCTTTCTTT
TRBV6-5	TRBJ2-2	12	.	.	CASSRNTGELFF	TGTGCCAGCAGCAGGAACACCGGGGAGCTGTTTTTT
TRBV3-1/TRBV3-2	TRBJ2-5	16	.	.	CASSQDGTPRQETQYF	TGTGCCAGCAGCCAAGATGGGACACCAAGACAAGAGACCCAGTACTTC
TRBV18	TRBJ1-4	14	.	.	CASSGVSTNEKLFF	TGTGCCAGCTCGGGCGTTTCAACTAATGAAAAACTGTTTTTT
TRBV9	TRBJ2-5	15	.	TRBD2	CASSVASGAQETQYF	TGTGCCAGCAGCGTAGCTAGCGGGGCACAAGAGACCCAGTACTTC
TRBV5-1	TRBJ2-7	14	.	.	CASSQWTDSYEQYF	TGCGCCAGCAGCCAATGGACAGATTCCTACGAGCAGTACTTC
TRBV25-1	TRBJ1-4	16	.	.	CASSEYRRATNEKLFF	TGTGCCAGCAGTGAATATAGGCGGGCAACTAATGAAAAACTGTTTTTT
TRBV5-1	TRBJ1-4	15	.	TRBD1	CASRTTGGSFEKLFF	TGCGCCAGCAGAACAACAGGGGGTTCATTTGAAAAACTGTTTTTT
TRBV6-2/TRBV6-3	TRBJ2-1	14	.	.	CASSWPLPRDEQFF	TGTGCCAGCAGTTGGCCCCTTCCCAGGGATGAGCAGTTCTTC
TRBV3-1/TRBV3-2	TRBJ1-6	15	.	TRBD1	CASSHGTVNNSPLHF	TGTGCCAGCAGCCATGGGACAGTAAATAATTCACCCCTCCACTTT
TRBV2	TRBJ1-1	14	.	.	CASSVGQRNTEAFF	TGTGCCAGCAGTGTCGGACAGAGGAACACTGAAGCTTTCTTT
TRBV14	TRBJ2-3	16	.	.	CASSPNGLRTTDTQYF	TGTGCCAGCAGCCCAAACGGACTCCGAACTACAGATACGCAGTATTTT
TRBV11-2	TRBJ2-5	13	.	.	CASSSGLQETQYF	TGTGCCAGCAGCTCGGGACTTCAAGAGACCCAGTACTTC
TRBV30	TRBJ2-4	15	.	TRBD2	CAWNTGGLAKNIQYF	TGTGCCTGGAACACGGGGGGGCTAGCCAAAAACATTCAGTACTTC
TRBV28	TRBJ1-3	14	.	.	CASSLAGAGNTIYF	TGTGCCAGCAGTTTAGCCGGAGCTGGAAACACCATATATTTT
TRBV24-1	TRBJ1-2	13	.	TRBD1	CATSARTGDGYTF	TGTGCCACCAGTGCCCGGACAGGAGATGGCTACACCTTC
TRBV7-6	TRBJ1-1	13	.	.	CASRQTDTTEAFF	TGTGCCAGCCGCCAGACGGACACCACTGAAGCTTTCTTT
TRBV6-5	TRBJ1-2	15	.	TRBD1	CASAPSPGQSYGYTF	TGTGCCTCCGCACCAAGCCCGGGACAGAGCTATGGCTACACCTTC
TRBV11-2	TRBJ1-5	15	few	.	CASSFNQGGNQPQHF	TGTGCCAGCAGCTTCAACCAGGGTGGCAATCAGCCCCAGCATTTT
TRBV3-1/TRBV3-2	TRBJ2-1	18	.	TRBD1	CASSLIYRGGPRLGEQFF	TGTGCCAGCAGCCTAATTTACAGGGGCGGGCCCAGATTGGGAGAGCAGTTCTTC
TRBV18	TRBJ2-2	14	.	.	CASSPSQGIGELFF	TGTGCCAGCTCACCATCACAGGGAATCGGGGAGCTGTTTTTT
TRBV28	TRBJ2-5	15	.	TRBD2	CASSGRGGIQETQYF	TGTGCCAGCAGTGGGAGGGGCGGGATACAAGAGACCCAGTACTTC
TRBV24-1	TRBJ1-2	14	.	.	CATSDEQGRSGYTF	TGTGCCACCAGTGATGAACAGGGTCGCTCTGGCTACACCTTC
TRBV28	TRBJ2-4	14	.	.	CASRRGSPGNIQYF	TGTGCCAGCAGAAGGGGGTCGCCAGGGAACATTCAGTACTTC
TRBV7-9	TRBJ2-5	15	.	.	CASSFMGGRRETQYF	TGTGCCAGCAGCTTTATGGGGGGGCGCCGAGAGACCCAGTACTTC
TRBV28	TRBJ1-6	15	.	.	CASSFRAGVASPLHF	TGTGCCAGCAGTTTCCGCGCGGGGGTCGCTTCACCCCTCCACTTT
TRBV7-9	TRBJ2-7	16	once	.	CAGGIQASKQTYEQYF	TGTGCCGGGGGGATACAAGCTAGCAAACAAACCTACGAGCAGTACTTC
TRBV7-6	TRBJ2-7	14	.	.	CASSLATPGYEQYF	TGTGCCAGCAGCTTAGCGACCCCAGGGTACGAGCAGTACTTC
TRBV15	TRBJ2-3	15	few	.	CATSTIGHPTDTQYF	TGTGCCACCAGCACGATAGGACACCCCACAGATACGCAGTATTTT
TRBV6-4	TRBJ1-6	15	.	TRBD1	CASSVDRGRNSPLHF	TGTGCCAGCAGTGTCGACAGGGGGAGGAATTCACCCCTCCACTTT
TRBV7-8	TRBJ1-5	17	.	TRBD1	CASSPRQGAEWNQPQHF	TGTGCCAGCAGCCCACGACAGGGGGCCGAGTGGAATCAGCCCCAGCATTTT
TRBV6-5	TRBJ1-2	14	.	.	CASKSPEWGPGYTF	TGTGCCAGCAAATCCCCTGAGTGGGGCCCTGGCTACACCTTC
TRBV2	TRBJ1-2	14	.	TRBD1	CASTGEQGDYGYTF	TGTGCCAGCACCGGGGAACAGGGGGACTATGGCTACACCTTC
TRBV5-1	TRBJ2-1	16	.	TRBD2	CASSVTSGRGYNEQFF	TGCGCCAGCAGCGTCACTAGCGGGAGGGGATACAATGAGCAGTTCTTC
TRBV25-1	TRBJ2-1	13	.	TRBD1	CASSHTGGAGQFF	TGTGCCAGCAGCCATACAGGGGGCGCGGGGCAGTTCTTC
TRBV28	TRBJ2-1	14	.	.	CASSPSRGSNEQFF	TGTGCCAGCAGTCCGAGTCGGGGTTCGAATGAGCAGTTCTTC
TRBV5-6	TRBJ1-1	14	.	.	CASSRTGQLYEAFF	TGTGCCAGCAGCCGAACTGGACAGCTATACGAAGCTTTCTTT